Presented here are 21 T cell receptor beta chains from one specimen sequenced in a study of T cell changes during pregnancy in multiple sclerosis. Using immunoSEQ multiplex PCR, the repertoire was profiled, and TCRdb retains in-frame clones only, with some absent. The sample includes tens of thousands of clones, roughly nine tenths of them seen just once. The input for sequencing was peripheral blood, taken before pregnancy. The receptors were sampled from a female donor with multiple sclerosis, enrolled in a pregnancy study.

The CDR3 here is CASSQVVNTEAFF. The CDR3 coding sequence is TGTGCCAGCAGCCAAGTCGTTAACACTGAAGCTTTCTTT. This sequence joins TRBV14 and TRBJ1-1, with D uncertain. CDR3 length: 13 residues. V was cut by 1 base and J by 2 bases, with 5 bases left in between. Germline-derived CDR1 and CDR2 are SGHDN and FVKESK.

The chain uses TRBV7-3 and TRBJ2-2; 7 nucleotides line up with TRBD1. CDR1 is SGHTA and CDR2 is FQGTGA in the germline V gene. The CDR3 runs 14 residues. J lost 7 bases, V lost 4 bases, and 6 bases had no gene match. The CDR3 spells CASSSTGIGGELFF. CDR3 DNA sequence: TGTGCCAGCAGCTCGACAGGGATTGGCGGGGAGCTGTTTTTT.

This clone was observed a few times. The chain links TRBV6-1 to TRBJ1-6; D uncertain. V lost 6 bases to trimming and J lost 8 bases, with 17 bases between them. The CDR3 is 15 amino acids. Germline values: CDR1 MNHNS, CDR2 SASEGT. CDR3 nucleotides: TGTGCCAGCAGGCAAGACACCCGGTGGGATTCACCCCTCCACTTT. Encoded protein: CASRQDTRWDSPLHF.

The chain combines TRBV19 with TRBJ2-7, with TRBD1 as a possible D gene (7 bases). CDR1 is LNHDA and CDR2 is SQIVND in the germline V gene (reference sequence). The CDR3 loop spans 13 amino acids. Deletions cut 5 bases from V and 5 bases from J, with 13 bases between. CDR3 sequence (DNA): TGTGCCAGTAGTCCAGGGGGGAGCGACGAGCAGTACTTC. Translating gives CASSPGGSDEQYF.

The CDR3 sequence: CASSPPPGQGWNIDGYTF. The CDR3 DNA reads as TGTGCCAGCTCACCGCCTCCGGGACAGGGTTGGAATATTGATGGCTACACCTTC. The chain is built from TRBV18 and TRBJ1-2, with 9 bases fitting TRBD1. J lost 6 bases, V lost 3 bases, and 17 bases had no gene match. Germline V CDR1 and CDR2: KGHSH, LQKENI. The CDR3 spans 18 residues.

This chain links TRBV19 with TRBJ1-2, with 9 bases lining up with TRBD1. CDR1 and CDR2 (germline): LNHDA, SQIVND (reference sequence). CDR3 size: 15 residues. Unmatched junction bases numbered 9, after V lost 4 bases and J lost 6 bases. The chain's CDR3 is CASSTPGQGENGYTF. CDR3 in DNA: TGTGCCAGTAGTACCCCGGGACAGGGCGAGAATGGCTACACCTTC.

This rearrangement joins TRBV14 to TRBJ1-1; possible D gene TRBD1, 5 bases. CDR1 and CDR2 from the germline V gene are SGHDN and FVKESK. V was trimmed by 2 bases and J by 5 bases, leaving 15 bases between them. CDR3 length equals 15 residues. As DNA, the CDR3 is TGTGCCAGCAGCCAATATGCGACGGGGGGGACTGAAGCTTTCTTT. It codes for CASSQYATGGTEAFF.

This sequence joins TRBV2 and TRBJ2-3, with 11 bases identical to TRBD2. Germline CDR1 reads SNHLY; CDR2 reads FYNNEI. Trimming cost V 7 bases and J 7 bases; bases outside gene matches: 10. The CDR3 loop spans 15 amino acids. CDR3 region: CASTNGLAGVYTQYF. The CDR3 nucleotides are TGTGCCAGCACGAATGGACTAGCGGGTGTATATACGCAGTATTTT.

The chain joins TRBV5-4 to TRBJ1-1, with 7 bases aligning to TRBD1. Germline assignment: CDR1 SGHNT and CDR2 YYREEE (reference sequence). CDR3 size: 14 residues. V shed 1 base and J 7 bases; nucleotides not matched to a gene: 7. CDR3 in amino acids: CASSLKGAQGEAFF. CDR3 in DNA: TGTGCCAGCAGCTTGAAGGGGGCGCAGGGTGAAGCTTTCTTT.

In DNA, the CDR3 is TGTGCCAGCATGGAGGGAGGAAACACCATATATTTT. This codes for CASMEGGNTIYF. The chain combines TRBV2 with TRBJ1-3; no definite D call. Germline CDR1 and CDR2: SNHLY and FYNNEI. The CDR3 is made up of 12 amino acids. V was cut by 7 bases and J by 4 bases, with 8 bases left in between. Full variable domain (remainder filled in from reference TRBV2 and TRBJ1-3): EPEVTQTPSHQVTQMGQEVILRCVPISNHLYFYWYRQILGQKVEFLVSFYNNEISEKSEIFDDQFSVERPDGSNFTLKIRSTKLEDSAMYFCASMEGGNTIYFGEGSWLTVV.

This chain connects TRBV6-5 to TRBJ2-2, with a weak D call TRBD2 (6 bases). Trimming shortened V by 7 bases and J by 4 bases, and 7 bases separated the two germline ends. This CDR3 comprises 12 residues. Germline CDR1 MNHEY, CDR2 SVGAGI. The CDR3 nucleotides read TGTGCCAGCATGGGAGGCACCGGGGAGCTGTTTTTT. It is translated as CASMGGTGELFF.

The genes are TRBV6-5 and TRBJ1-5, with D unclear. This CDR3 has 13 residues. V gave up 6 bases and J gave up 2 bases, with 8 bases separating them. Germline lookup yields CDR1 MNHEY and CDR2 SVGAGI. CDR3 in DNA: TGTGCCAGCAGGACACGTGGCAATCAGCCCCAGCATTTT. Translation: CASRTRGNQPQHF.

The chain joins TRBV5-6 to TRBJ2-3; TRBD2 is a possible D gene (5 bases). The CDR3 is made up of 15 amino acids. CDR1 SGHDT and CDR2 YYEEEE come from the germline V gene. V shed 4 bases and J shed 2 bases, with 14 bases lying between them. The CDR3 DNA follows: TGTGCCAGCAGCATGCGAGACGGGATCACAGATACGCAGTATTTT. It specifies CASSMRDGITDTQYF.

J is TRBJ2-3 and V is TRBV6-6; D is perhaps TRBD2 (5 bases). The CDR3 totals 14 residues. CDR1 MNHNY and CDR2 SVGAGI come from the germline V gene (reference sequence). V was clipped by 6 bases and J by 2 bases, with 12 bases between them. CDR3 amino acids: CASSPPGITDTQYF. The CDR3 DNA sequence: TGTGCCAGCAGCCCGCCCGGGATCACAGATACGCAGTATTTT.

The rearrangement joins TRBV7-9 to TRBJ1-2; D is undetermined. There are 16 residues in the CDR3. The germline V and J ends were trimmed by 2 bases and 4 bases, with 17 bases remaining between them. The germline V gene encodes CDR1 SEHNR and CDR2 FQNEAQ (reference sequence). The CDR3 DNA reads TGTGCCAGCAGCTTACCCCTCGGGATCATTAGCTATGGCTACACCTTC. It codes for CASSLPLGIISYGYTF.

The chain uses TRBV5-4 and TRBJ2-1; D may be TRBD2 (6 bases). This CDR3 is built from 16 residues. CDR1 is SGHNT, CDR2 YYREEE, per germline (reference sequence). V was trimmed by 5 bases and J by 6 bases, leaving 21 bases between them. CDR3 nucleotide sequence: TGTGCCAGCAGTCTGGCTTGGGGGACTTCCGGCAATGAGCAGTTCTTC. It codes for CASSLAWGTSGNEQFF.

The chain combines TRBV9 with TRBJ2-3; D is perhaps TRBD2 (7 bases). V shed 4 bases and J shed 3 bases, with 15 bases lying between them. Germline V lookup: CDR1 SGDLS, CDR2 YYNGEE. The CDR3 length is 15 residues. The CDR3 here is CASSSSGGFTDTQYF. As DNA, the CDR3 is TGTGCCAGCAGCTCTTCGGGGGGCTTTACAGATACGCAGTATTTT. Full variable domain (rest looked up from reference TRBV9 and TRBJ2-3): DSGVTQTPKHLITATGQRVTLRCSPRSGDLSVYWYQQSLDQGLQFLIQYYNGEERAKGNILERFSAQQFPDLHSELNLSSLELGDSALYFCASSSSGGFTDTQYFGPGTRLTVL.

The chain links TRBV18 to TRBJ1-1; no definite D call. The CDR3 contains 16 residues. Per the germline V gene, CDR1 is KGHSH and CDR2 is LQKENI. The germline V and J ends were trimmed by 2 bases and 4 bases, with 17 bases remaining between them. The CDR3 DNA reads TGTGCCAGCTCACCAGAGCTCGCGGTGGGAGGCACTGAAGCTTTCTTT. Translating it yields CASSPELAVGGTEAFF. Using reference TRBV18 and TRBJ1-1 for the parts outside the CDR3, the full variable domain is NAGVMQNPRHLVRRRGQEARLRCSPMKGHSHVYWYRQLPEEGLKFMVYLQKENIIDESGMPKERFSAEFPKEGPSILRIQQVVRGDSAAYFCASSPELAVGGTEAFFGQGTRLTVV.

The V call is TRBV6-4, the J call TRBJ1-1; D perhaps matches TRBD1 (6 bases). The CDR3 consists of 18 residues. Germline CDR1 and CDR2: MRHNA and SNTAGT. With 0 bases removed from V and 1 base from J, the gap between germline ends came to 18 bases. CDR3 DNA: TGTGCCAGCAGTGACTCGGGGGGGGCAGGGTGGTCGAACACTGAAGCTTTCTTT. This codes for CASSDSGGAGWSNTEAFF.

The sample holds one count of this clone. The CDR3 region is CAGSRGSGELFF. CDR3 coding DNA: TGTGCCGGCTCAAGGGGGAGCGGGGAGCTGTTTTTT. The chain is built from TRBV2 and TRBJ2-2; possible D gene TRBD1, 6 bases. The V gene lost 11 bases and the J gene lost 7 bases, with 14 bases spanning the gap. The V gene's germline CDR1 is SNHLY and CDR2 FYNNEI. This CDR3 is built from 12 residues. The full variable domain, in which reference TRBV2 and TRBJ2-2 provide the parts outside the CDR3, is EPEVTQTPSHQVTQMGQEVILRCVPISNHLYFYWYRQILGQKVEFLVSFYNNEISEKSEIFDDQFSVERPDGSNFTLKIRSTKLEDSAMYFCAGSRGSGELFFGEGSRLTVL.

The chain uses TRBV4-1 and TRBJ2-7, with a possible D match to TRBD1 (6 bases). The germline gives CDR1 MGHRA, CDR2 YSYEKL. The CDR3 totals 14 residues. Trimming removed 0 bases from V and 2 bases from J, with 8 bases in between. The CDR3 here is CASSQEQGPYEQYF. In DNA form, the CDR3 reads TGCGCCAGCAGCCAAGAGCAGGGGCCCTACGAGCAGTACTTC.